These T cell receptor beta chains were read from a single sample in a study of radiotherapy plus CTLA-4 blockade in lung cancer. Clones were sequenced by immunoSEQ multiplex PCR, and TCRdb holds only the in-frame ones, with some missing. Of tens of thousands of clones in the sample, approximately 83% were seen once. The sequenced sample was peripheral blood, obtained from a patient treated with radiotherapy plus ipilimumab. These receptors all come from a human donor with non-small cell lung cancer who had a partial response to radiotherapy plus ipilimumab. Each CDR3 is given with its conserved first and last residue. D genes are given only for firm matches. Clone size is given for some rows only: seen once, a few or many times, or a class if the clone is expanded.

D gene	J gene	CDR3 length	clone size	V gene	CDR3 DNA	CDR3 protein
TRBD1	TRBJ2-5	15	.	TRBV5-1	TGCGCCAGCAGCTTACAGGGGGCGATTTATGGGACCCAGTACTTC	CASSLQGAIYGTQYF
TRBD1	TRBJ1-2	15	few	TRBV19	TGTGCCAGTAGTATTTCCAGGGGGCTGGGCTATGGCTACACCTTC	CASSISRGLGYGYTF
TRBD1	TRBJ2-7	14	.	TRBV28	TGTGCCAGCAGTGACAGGGCTCTCTCCTACGAGCAGTACTTC	CASSDRALSYEQYF
TRBD2	TRBJ2-2	15	.	TRBV23-1	TGCGCCAGCAGCCGGACTAGCGGGAGAACCGGGGAGCTGTTTTTT	CASSRTSGRTGELFF
TRBD2	TRBJ2-7	14	.	TRBV30	TGTGCCGGAGCCCAGGGCGGGAGCTCCTACGAGCAGTACTTC	CAGAQGGSSYEQYF
TRBD1	TRBJ2-7	13	.	TRBV2	TGTGCCAGCAGGATGGGACAGTACGACGAGCAGTACTTC	CASRMGQYDEQYF
.	TRBJ2-7	11	once	TRBV6-5	TGTGTCACGAAGACACCCTACGAGCAGTACTTC	CVTKTPYEQYF
TRBD1	TRBJ1-5	17	.	TRBV19	TGTGCCAGTAGTCCCCTGCTAACAGGGGGTAGCAATCAGCCCCAGCATTTT	CASSPLLTGGSNQPQHF
.	TRBJ2-4	14	.	TRBV5-1	TGCGCCAGCAGCTTGACGGATAGGGGAAACATTCAGTACTTC	CASSLTDRGNIQYF
.	TRBJ1-2	12	.	TRBV13	TGTGCCAGCAGCTTCCGGGACTATGGCTACACCTTC	CASSFRDYGYTF
.	TRBJ2-2	16	.	TRBV5-1	TGCGCCAGCAGCTTGGAACCGACAGGGAACACCGGGGAGCTGTTTTTT	CASSLEPTGNTGELFF
.	TRBJ1-5	15	.	TRBV5-1	TGCGCCAGCAGCTTGGACGCTGGGCCAAATCAGCCCCAGCATTTT	CASSLDAGPNQPQHF
TRBD2	TRBJ2-1	16	.	TRBV5-1	TGCGCCAGCAGCTTGGGGGGGACTAGCGGATACAATGAGCAGTTCTTC	CASSLGGTSGYNEQFF
TRBD1	TRBJ1-4	18	.	TRBV15	TGTGCCACCAGCAGAGATATAGGGACAGGGGCAATGGGGGAAAAACTGTTTTTT	CATSRDIGTGAMGEKLFF
.	TRBJ2-5	15	.	TRBV9	TGTGCCAGCAGCGTAGGGGCAGGGTGGAAAGAGACCCAGTACTTC	CASSVGAGWKETQYF
TRBD1	TRBJ2-5	15	.	TRBV19	TGTGCCAGTAGTATAGGACAGGGGGCGATGGAGACCCAGTACTTC	CASSIGQGAMETQYF
.	TRBJ2-7	15	.	TRBV6-1	TGTGCCAGCAGTCTCAGAAGGACGGGGGCCTACGAGCAGTACTTC	CASSLRRTGAYEQYF
.	TRBJ2-5	14	.	TRBV18	TGTGCCAGCTCACCACCGCCAGGGAGGGAGACCCAGTACTTC	CASSPPPGRETQYF
.	TRBJ1-2	15	.	TRBV5-1	TGCGCCAGCAGCCCGGCAGGGGATAGGGGCTATGGCTACACCTTC	CASSPAGDRGYGYTF
.	TRBJ2-7	15	.	TRBV5-4	TGTGCCAGCAGCACGGGGGTAGCGGAGGCCTACGAGCAGTACTTC	CASSTGVAEAYEQYF
.	TRBJ1-1	12	.	TRBV2	TGTGCCAGCAGTCCTCAACAATGGGAAGCTTTCTTT	CASSPQQWEAFF
TRBD1	TRBJ2-2	16	.	TRBV5-1	TGCGCCAGCAGCTTGGCCGGACAGGGTTACACCGGGGAGCTGTTTTTT	CASSLAGQGYTGELFF
.	TRBJ2-7	13	.	TRBV27	TGTGCCAGCAGTTTATTTAGGGGGTACGAGCAGTACTTC	CASSLFRGYEQYF
.	TRBJ2-5	16	.	TRBV7-2	TGTGCCAGCAGCTTAGTGTTCTACAGGCGTGAAGAGACCCAGTACTTC	CASSLVFYRREETQYF
.	TRBJ1-1	16	.	TRBV15	TGTGCCACCAGCAGGGGGACGACAGGTAGTTACACTGAAGCTTTCTTT	CATSRGTTGSYTEAFF
.	TRBJ1-4	14	few	TRBV10-3	TGTGCCATCAGTGATTCAGGGGTTGGCAGAAAACTGTTTTTT	CAISDSGVGRKLFF
TRBD1	TRBJ1-5	15	.	TRBV6-5	TGTGCCAGCATGGGACAGCCTAATAGCAATCAGCCCCAGCATTTT	CASMGQPNSNQPQHF
TRBD1	TRBJ2-1	15	.	TRBV6-1	TGTGCCAGCAGCCCGGGACAGGGCGCCTCCAATGAGCAGTTCTTC	CASSPGQGASNEQFF
TRBD1	TRBJ1-2	16	.	TRBV4-2	TGTGCCAGCAGCCAAGAAGGGGACAGGGGGCGGAGGGGCTACACCTTC	CASSQEGDRGRRGYTF
TRBD1	TRBJ2-5	15	.	TRBV6-1	TGTGCCAGCAGGGACCGGGACAGGGTCGGAGAGACCCAGTACTTC	CASRDRDRVGETQYF
TRBD2	TRBJ2-1	15	.	TRBV6-1	TGTGCCAGCGCGACTAGCGGTTACTCCTACAATGAGCAGTTCTTC	CASATSGYSYNEQFF
.	TRBJ2-7	11	.	TRBV6-6	TGTGCCAGCAGTACCTACTACGAGCAGTACTTC	CASSTYYEQYF
.	TRBJ1-2	15	.	TRBV11-2	TGTGCCAGCAGCTTAGATGGCCAGGGTGGCTATGGCTACACCTTC	CASSLDGQGGYGYTF
TRBD1	TRBJ1-2	15	.	TRBV2	TGTGCCAGCAGTTACGATAAGGACAGGGTGGGCGGCTACACCTTC	CASSYDKDRVGGYTF
.	TRBJ1-4	15	.	TRBV27	TGTGCCAGCAGTTTAGGGGGAGGTAGGAAGGAAAAACTGTTTTTT	CASSLGGGRKEKLFF
TRBD1	TRBJ2-1	13	.	TRBV5-1	TGCGCCAGCAGCCCCGGGACAGGGATTGAGCAGTTCTTC	CASSPGTGIEQFF
TRBD1	TRBJ2-5	15	.	TRBV28	TGTGCCAGCAGTTTCGGTTTGGGGACAGGAGAGACCCAGTACTTC	CASSFGLGTGETQYF
TRBD1	TRBJ1-4	17	.	TRBV27	TGTGCCAGCAGTTTATCCTCTCCGACAGGGCGGTGGGAAAAACTGTTTTTT	CASSLSSPTGRWEKLFF
TRBD1	TRBJ2-6	15	once	TRBV28	TGTGCCAGCAGCCCGACAGGGTCTGGGGCCAACGTCCTGACTTTC	CASSPTGSGANVLTF
TRBD1	TRBJ2-7	14	.	TRBV28	TGTGCCAGCGGAAGGACAGGGGGGTCCTACGAGCAGTACTTC	CASGRTGGSYEQYF
.	TRBJ2-1	16	.	TRBV5-6	TGTGCCAGCAGCCTGGGGGGGACAGGAGTCTACAATGAGCAGTTCTTC	CASSLGGTGVYNEQFF
TRBD1	TRBJ1-1	15	.	TRBV18	TGTGCCAGCTCACCAAAAGCAGGGGGCGGGACTGAAGCTTTCTTT	CASSPKAGGGTEAFF
TRBD1	TRBJ1-2	17	.	TRBV19	TGTGCCAGTAGAAGTCCTCAAGGGACAGGGGATTTTTATGGCTACACCTTC	CASRSPQGTGDFYGYTF
TRBD1	TRBJ2-1	16	.	TRBV19	TGTGCCAGTAGTAGCCGACAGGGAAATTCCTACAATGAGCAGTTCTTC	CASSSRQGNSYNEQFF
.	TRBJ2-7	15	once	TRBV6-6	TGTGCCAGCAGGACCGGGACTGGAGTAGCCTACGAGCAGTACTTC	CASRTGTGVAYEQYF
.	TRBJ1-4	18	.	TRBV19	TGTGCCAGTAACCCCCAGCCGGGGCGGGGGACAACTAATGAAAAACTGTTTTTT	CASNPQPGRGTTNEKLFF
TRBD2	TRBJ2-5	14	.	TRBV7-2	TGTGCCAGCACCATTAGCGGGAATCAAGAGACCCAGTACTTC	CASTISGNQETQYF
TRBD1	TRBJ1-5	16	.	TRBV6-5	TGTGCCAGCAGTTTAAAACAGGGGAATGGGAATCAGCCCCAGCATTTT	CASSLKQGNGNQPQHF
TRBD1	TRBJ1-5	15	.	TRBV7-9	TGTGCCACCGAGCCCAGACAGGGAGCGGATCAGCCCCAGCATTTT	CATEPRQGADQPQHF